Sequencing of this TCR beta chain was carried out in a study of shared clonotypes between healthy human individuals. At the level of the study: The donor group consisted of a couple of women and three men, aged 18 to 49.

This clone was detected once. Antigen specificity is unknown. Profiling relied on immunoSEQ multiplex PCR, and the TCRdb table lists in-frame clones only, not all of them. This table has around 690,000 clones, 90% appearing once. Germline-derived CDR1 and CDR2 are MGHRA and YSYEKL. There are 16 residues in the CDR3. Trimming pared 0 bases from V and 7 bases from J, leaving 18 bases between. Study-wide findings and caveats: Expectations were that clonotype sharing among donors would be affected by sequencing depth. The researchers took only blood, and tissue repertoires probably look different.

The sample was memory CD8+ T cells from PBMCs. Subset here: CD45RO+ cells pooled with CCR7-negative TemRA cells. The sequence came from a man aged 18 to 30 in good health. Some clones in this sample may be carry-over from other donors' samples. The V call is TRBV4-1, the J call TRBJ1-2; D gene uncertain. The CDR3 protein is CASSQDRTPQPAGYTF. The CDR3 DNA follows: TGCGCCAGCAGCCAAGATCGAACACCCCAGCCAGCTGGCTACACCTTC.